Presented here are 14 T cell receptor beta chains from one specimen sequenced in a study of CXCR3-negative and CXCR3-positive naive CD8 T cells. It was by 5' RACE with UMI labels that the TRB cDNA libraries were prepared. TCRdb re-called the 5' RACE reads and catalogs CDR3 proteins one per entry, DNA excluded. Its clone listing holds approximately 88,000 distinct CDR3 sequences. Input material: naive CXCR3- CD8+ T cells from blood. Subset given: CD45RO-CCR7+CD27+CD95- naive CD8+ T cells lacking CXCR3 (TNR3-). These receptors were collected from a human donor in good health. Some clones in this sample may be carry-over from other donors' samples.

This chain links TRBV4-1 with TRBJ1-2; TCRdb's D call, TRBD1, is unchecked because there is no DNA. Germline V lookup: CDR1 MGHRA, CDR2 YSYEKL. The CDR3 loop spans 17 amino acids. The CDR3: CASSQDVITGANYGYTF.

This CDR3 is CASSFDVGGADNEQFF. The chain joins TRBV28 to TRBJ2-1; checking the TCRdb D call of TRBD1 is not possible without DNA. Germline CDR1 is MDHEN and CDR2 is SYDVKM. The CDR3 has 16 amino acids. The variable domain in full, completed from reference TRBV28 and TRBJ2-1, reads DVKVTQSSRYLVKRTGEKVFLECVQDMDHENMFWYRQDPGLGLRLIYFSYDVKMKEKGDIPEGYSVSREKKERFSLILESASTNQTSMYLCASSFDVGGADNEQFFGPGTRLTVL.

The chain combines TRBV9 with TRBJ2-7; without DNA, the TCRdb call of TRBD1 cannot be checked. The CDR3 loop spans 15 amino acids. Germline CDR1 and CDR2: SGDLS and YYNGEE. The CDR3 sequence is CASSVDGDRAYEQYF. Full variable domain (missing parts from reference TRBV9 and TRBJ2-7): DSGVTQTPKHLITATGQRVTLRCSPRSGDLSVYWYQQSLDQGLQFLIQYYNGEERAKGNILERFSAQQFPDLHSELNLSSLELGDSALYFCASSVDGDRAYEQYFGPGTRLTVT.

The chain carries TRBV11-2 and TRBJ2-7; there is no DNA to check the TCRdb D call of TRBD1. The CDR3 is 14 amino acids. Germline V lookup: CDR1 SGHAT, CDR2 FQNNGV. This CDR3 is CASTYFESGDEQYF.

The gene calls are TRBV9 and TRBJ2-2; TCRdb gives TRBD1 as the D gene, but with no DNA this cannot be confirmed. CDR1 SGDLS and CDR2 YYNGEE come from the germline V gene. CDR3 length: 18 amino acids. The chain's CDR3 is CASSVDPGKSRDTGELFF.

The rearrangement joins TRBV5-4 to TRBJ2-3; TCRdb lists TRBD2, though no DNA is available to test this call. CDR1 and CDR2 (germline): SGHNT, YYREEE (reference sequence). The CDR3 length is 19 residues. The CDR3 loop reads CASSLVGLAGVTVTDTQYF. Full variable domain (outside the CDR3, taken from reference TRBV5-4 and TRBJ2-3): ETGVTQSPTHLIKTRGQQVTLRCSSQSGHNTVSWYQQALGQGPQFIFQYYREEENGRGNFPPRFSGLQFPNYSSELNVNALELDDSALYLCASSLVGLAGVTVTDTQYFGPGTRLTVL.

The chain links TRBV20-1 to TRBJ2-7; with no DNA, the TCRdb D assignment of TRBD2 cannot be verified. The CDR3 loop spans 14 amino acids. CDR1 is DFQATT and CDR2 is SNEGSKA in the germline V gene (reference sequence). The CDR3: CSASNRGFSYEQYF.

CDR3 region: CSVESGVNQPQHF. The V call is TRBV29-1, the J call TRBJ1-5; TCRdb indicates TRBD1, and absent DNA this call remains unverified. Per the germline V gene, CDR1 is SQVTM and CDR2 is ANQGSEA. The CDR3 has 13 residues.

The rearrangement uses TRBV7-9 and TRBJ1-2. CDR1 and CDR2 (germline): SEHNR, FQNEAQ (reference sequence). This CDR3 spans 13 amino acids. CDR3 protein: CASSYGGAVGYTF.

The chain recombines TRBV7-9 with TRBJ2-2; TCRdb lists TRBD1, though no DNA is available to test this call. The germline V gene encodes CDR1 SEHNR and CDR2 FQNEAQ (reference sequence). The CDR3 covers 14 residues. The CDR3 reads CASSSPSGAGELFF.

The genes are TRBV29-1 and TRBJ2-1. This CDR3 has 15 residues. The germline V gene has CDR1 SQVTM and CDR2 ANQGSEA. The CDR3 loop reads CSVTIGGTSYNEQFF.

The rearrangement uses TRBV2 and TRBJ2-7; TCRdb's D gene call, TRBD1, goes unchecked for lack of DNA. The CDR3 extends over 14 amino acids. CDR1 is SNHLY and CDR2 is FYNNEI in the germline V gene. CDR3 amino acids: CASSYGTDSYEQYF.

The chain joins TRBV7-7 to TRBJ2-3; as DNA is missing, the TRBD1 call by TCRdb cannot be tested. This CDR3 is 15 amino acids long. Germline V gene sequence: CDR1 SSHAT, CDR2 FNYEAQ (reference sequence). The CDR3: CASSLSGGPPDTQYF.

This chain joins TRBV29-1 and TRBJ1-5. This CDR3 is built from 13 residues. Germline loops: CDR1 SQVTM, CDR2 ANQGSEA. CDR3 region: CSVLTGGNQPQHF.